A selection of T cell receptor beta chains follows, all from one sample in a study of blood T cell repertoires in COVID-19. Here immunoSEQ multiplex PCR was the method, and the copy in TCRdb shows in-frame clones only, minus some. The sample holds 70,000 to 85,000 clones, around 93% seen once. The specimen sequenced was peripheral blood. The origin of the receptors is a woman between 55 and 75 years old with active COVID-19. Each CDR3 is given without its conserved first and last residue. The D gene is left open where the match is weak.

TRBV5-1,TRBJ1-1,TRBD1,ASGTGLNTEAF
TRBV3-1/TRBV3-2,TRBJ2-7,.,ASSRARVSAYEQY
TRBV28,TRBJ1-1,.,ASRQASTEAF
TRBV5-1,TRBJ2-7,TRBD2,ASSLIAGAPRGEQY
TRBV3-1/TRBV3-2,TRBJ2-1,.,ASSLHLTSDAF
TRBV19,TRBJ2-1,TRBD1,ASQKGATGVREQF
TRBV27,TRBJ2-5,TRBD1,ASSPLQGARETQY
TRBV30,TRBJ1-2,TRBD1,AWSPDRGLGYT
TRBV29-1,TRBJ1-2,.,SVGENGYT
TRBV5-1,TRBJ1-1,.,ASRMTANTEAF
TRBV6-5,TRBJ1-6,.,ASSRGTNSPLH
TRBV6-5,TRBJ2-1,TRBD1,ASTLGRGPYNEQF
TRBV28,TRBJ2-3,TRBD2,ASSKGLAGGPSSTDTQY
TRBV28,TRBJ2-1,.,ASRRPSLSYNEQF
TRBV28,TRBJ1-5,TRBD1,ASSLSGQGARGNQPQH
TRBV28,TRBJ2-1,TRBD2,ASTHTSGRNNEQF
TRBV3-1/TRBV3-2,TRBJ1-1,.,ASSPFLRGTEAF
TRBV10-3,TRBJ1-4,.,AISDRGDEKLF
TRBV30,TRBJ1-1,.,AWSVPREAF
TRBV6-5,TRBJ1-2,TRBD1,ASIKQGATNYGYT
TRBV7-9,TRBJ2-2,.,ASSSRTVTGELF
TRBV28,TRBJ2-7,TRBD1,ASSPTGGYEQY
TRBV11-2,TRBJ2-4,TRBD1,ASSPRGTGAQNIQY
TRBV2,TRBJ2-1,TRBD2,ASRDRTSVYNEQF
TRBV3-1/TRBV3-2,TRBJ1-3,.,ASSLRQKPGNTIY
TRBV28,TRBJ1-4,.,ASSQALATNEKLF
TRBV4-1,TRBJ2-3,TRBD2,ASSQGTSGYTDTQY
TRBV6-6,TRBJ2-5,TRBD2,ASSLLAGEVRETQY
TRBV25-1,TRBJ2-1,TRBD2,ASSEQRASGKPRF
TRBV11-2,TRBJ2-7,.,ASSLDGGNWEQY
TRBV7-2,TRBJ2-1,.,ASSLAIARTGNEQF
TRBV30,TRBJ1-5,.,AWSVPGAKYSNQPQH